This TCR beta chain emerged from a study of OX40 agonist ivuxolimab in advanced cancers. TCRdb's table, derived via immunoSEQ multiplex PCR, lists solely in-frame clones and lacks some. The sample has about 89,000 clones, about 88% seen once. CDR1 is SNHLY and CDR2 is FYNNEI in the germline V gene. CDR3 length: 13 residues. V lost 7 bases and J lost 5, with 14 bases in between. The sequence derives from an adult with an advanced solid tumor such as melanoma, head and neck, liver or kidney cancer. The chain uses TRBV2 and TRBJ2-5; either TRBD1 or TRBD2 may fit D (5 bases each). The sequencing used CD4+ or CD8+ T cells sorted from blood, collected in a trial of the OX40 agonist ivuxolimab. The CDR3 reads CASMSGWGETQYF. Written as DNA, the CDR3 is TGTGCCAGCATGTCGGGGTGGGGGGAGACCCAGTACTTC.